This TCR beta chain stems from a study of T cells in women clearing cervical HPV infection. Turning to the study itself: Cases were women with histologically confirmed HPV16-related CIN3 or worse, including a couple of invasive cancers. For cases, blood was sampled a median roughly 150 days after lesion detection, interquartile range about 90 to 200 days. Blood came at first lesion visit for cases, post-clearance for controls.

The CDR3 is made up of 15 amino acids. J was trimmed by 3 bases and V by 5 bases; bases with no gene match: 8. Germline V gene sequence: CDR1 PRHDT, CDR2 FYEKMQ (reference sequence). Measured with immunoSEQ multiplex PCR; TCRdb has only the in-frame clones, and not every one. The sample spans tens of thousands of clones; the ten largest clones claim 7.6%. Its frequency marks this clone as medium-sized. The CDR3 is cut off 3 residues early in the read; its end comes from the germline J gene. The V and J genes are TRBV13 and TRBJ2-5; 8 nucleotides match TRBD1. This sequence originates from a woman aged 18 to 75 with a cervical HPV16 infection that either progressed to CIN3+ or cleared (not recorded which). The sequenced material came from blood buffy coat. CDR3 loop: CASSLRQGMEETQYF. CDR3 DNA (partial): TGTGCCAGCAGCCTAAGACAGGGGATGGAAGAGACC.